This T cell receptor beta chain was sequenced during a study of blood T cell repertoires in COVID-19. Study processing details: Counts of nucleated cells, estimated from reference gene primer amplification, were obtained. Measured with immunoSEQ multiplex PCR; TCRdb has only the in-frame clones, and not every one. V, J and clone size are taken as reported in that table, and D and trimming were inferred from the DNA itself. Of about 86,000 clones in the sample, around 82% were seen once. Trimming removed 7 bases at V and 5 bases at J, with 15 bases between. CDR1 and CDR2 (germline): SNHLY, FYNNEI. The CDR3 is made up of 14 amino acids.

Material: peripheral blood. This chain joins TRBV2 and TRBJ1-5; no reliable D call. The receptor was derived from a woman older than 75 with acute or convalescent COVID-19. Here the CDR3 DNA reads TGTGCCAGCACGAGTCGGGTACGCGATCAGCCCCAGCATTTT. Its translation: CASTSRVRDQPQHF.